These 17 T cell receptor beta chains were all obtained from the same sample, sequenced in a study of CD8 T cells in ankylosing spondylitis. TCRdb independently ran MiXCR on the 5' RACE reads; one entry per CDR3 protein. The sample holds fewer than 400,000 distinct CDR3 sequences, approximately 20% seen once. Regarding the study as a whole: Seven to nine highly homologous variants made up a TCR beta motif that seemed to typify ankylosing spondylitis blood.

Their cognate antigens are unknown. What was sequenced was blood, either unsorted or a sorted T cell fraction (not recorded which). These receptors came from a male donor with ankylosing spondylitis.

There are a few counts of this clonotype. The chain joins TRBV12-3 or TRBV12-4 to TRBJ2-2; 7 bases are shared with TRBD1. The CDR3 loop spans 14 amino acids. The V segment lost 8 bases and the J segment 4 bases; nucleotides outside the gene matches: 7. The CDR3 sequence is CASRQGPFTGELFF. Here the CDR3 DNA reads TGTGCCAGCCGACAGGGCCCCTTCACCGGGGAGCTGTTTTTT.

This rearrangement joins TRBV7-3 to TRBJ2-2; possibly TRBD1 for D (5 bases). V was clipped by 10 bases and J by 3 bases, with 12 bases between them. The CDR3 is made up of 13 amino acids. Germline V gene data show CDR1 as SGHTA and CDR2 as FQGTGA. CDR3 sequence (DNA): TGTGCCATCAGGGTCCTTGACACCGGGGAGCTGTTTTTT. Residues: CAIRVLDTGELFF.

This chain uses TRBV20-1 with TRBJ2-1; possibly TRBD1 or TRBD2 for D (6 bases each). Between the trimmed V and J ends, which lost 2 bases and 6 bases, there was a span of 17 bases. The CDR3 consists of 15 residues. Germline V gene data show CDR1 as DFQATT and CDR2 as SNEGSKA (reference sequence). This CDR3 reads CSARWTAGGPNEQFF. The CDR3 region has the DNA TGCAGTGCTAGATGGACAGCCGGGGGTCCCAATGAGCAGTTCTTC.

CDR3 residues: CASSRRGGGNSPLHF. CDR3 DNA: TGTGCCAGCAGCCGCAGAGGGGGCGGTAATTCACCCCTCCACTTT. The genes are TRBV7-8 and TRBJ1-6, with 7 bases fitting TRBD1. CDR1 and CDR2 (germline): SGHVS, FQNEAQ. The CDR3 sequence is 15 residues long. Trimming took 5 bases from V and 6 from J; bases not matched to a gene: 7.

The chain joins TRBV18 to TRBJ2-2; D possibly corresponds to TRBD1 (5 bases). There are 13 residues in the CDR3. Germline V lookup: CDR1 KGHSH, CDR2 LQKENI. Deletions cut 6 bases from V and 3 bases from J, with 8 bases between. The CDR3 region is CASSDSHTGELFF. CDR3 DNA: TGTGCCAGCTCCGACAGTCACACCGGGGAGCTGTTTTTT.

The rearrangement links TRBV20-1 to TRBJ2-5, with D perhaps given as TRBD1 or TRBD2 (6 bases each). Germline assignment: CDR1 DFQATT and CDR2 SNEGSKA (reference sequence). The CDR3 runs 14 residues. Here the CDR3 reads CTSGARTLQETQYF. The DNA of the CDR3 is TGCACATCGGGGGCGCGGACACTCCAAGAGACCCAGTACTTC.

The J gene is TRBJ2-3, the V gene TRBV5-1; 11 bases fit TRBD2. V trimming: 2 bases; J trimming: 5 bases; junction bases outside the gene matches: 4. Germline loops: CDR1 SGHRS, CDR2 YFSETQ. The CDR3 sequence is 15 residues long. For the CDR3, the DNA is TGCGCCAGCAGCTTTTCCGGGACTAGCGGAGATACGCAGTATTTT. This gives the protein CASSFSGTSGDTQYF.

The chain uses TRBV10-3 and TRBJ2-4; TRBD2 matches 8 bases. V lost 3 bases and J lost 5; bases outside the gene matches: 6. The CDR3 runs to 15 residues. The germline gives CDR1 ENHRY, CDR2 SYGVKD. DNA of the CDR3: TGTGCCATCAGTGAAAGGGGGACTAGGGAAAACATTCAGTACTTC. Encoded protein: CAISERGTRENIQYF.

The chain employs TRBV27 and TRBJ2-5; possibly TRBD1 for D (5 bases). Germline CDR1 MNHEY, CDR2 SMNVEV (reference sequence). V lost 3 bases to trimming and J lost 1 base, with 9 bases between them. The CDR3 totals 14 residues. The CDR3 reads CASSFGRAQETQYF. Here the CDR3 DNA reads TGTGCCAGCAGTTTTGGCAGGGCCCAAGAGACCCAGTACTTC.

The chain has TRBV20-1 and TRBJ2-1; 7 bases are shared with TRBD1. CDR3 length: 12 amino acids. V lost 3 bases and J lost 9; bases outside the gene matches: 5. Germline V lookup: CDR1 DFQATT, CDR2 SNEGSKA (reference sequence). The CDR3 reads CSARTTGAEQFF. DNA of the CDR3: TGCAGTGCTAGGACAACAGGGGCTGAGCAGTTCTTC.

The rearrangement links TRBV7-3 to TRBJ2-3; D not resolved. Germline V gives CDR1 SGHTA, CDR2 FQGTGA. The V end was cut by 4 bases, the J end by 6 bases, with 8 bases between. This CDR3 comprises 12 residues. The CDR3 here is CASSSSSDTQYF. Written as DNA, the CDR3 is TGTGCCAGCAGCTCCTCTTCGGATACGCAGTATTTT.

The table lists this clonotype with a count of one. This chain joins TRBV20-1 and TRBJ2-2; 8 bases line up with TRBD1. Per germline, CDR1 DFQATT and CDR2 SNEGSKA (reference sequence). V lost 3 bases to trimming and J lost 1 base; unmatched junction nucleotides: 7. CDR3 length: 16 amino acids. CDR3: CSARGRGPLNTGELFF. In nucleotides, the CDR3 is TGCAGTGCTAGGGGCAGGGGGCCGCTGAACACCGGGGAGCTGTTTTTT.

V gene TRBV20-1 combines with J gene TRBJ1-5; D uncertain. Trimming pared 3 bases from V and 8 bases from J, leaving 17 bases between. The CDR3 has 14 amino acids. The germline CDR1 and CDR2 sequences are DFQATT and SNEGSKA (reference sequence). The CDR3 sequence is CSASSGRDRKPQHF. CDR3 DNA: TGCAGTGCTAGCTCTGGACGTGATAGGAAGCCCCAGCATTTT.

The CDR3 here is CASSYKGGIYEQYF. In DNA, the CDR3 is TGTGCCAGCAGTTATAAGGGAGGGATCTACGAGCAGTACTTC. The chain carries TRBV12-3 or TRBV12-4 and TRBJ2-7, with 7 positions matching TRBD2. CDR3 length: 14 residues. V shed 4 bases and J 3 bases; nucleotides not matched to a gene: 6.

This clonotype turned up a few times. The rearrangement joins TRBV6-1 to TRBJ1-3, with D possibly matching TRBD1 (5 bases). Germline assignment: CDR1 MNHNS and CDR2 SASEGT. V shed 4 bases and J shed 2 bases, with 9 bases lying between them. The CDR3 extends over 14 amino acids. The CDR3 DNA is TGTGCCAGCAGTGGCGGGACGGCTGGAAACACCATATATTTT. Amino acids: CASSGGTAGNTIYF.

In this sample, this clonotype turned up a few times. For the CDR3, the DNA is TGTGCCAGCAGCCGACTTTTTTATGAGGACAGACCGGACGGCTACACCTTC. Its translation is CASSRLFYEDRPDGYTF. This rearrangement joins TRBV7-9 to TRBJ1-2, with D possibly being TRBD1 (6 bases). With 5 bases removed from V and 8 bases from J, the gap between germline ends came to 27 bases. CDR1 and CDR2 (germline): SEHNR, FQNEAQ (reference sequence). The CDR3 totals 17 residues.

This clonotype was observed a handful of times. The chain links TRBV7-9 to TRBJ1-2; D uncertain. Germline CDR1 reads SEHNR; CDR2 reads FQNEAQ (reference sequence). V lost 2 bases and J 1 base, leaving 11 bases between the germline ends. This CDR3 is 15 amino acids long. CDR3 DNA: TGTGCCAGCAGCTTAATGGCAGTTTATAACTATGGCTACACCTTC. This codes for CASSLMAVYNYGYTF.